Listed here are 7 T cell receptor beta chains from one sample, sequenced in a study of shared clonotypes between healthy human individuals. Using immunoSEQ multiplex PCR, the repertoire was profiled, and TCRdb retains in-frame clones only, with some absent. The data show approximately 2,300,000 clones, with 92% seen just once and 0.37% held by the top ten. Sequencing input: naive CD4+ T cells from PBMCs. Subset defined: CD45RA+ positively selected. The receptors come from a young man in good health. Some clones in this sample may be carry-over from other donors' samples.

Only one count was recorded for this clone. Different DNA sequences within this sample yield the same CDR3. The chain joins TRBV5-1 to TRBJ2-5; 7 nucleotides match TRBD1. Germline lookup yields CDR1 SGHRS and CDR2 YFSETQ. Losses at the gene ends were 2 bases for V and 3 bases for J; bases not matched to a gene: 4. This CDR3 is built from 14 residues. The CDR3 coding sequence is TGCGCCAGCAGCTTAGCCGGGACAGAAGAGACCCAGTACTTC. Protein product: CASSLAGTEETQYF.

The rearrangement joins TRBV7-2 to TRBJ1-1, with 8 nucleotides matching TRBD1. The germline V gene has CDR1 SGHTA and CDR2 FQGNSA. With V trimmed by 5 bases and J by 2 bases, 13 bases remained unmatched. The CDR3 covers 17 residues. The CDR3 sequence is CASSPASMDRDNTEAFF. In nucleotides, the CDR3 is TGTGCCAGCAGCCCCGCCTCTATGGACAGGGATAACACTGAAGCTTTCTTT.

The chain couples TRBV11-3 to TRBJ2-7, with TRBD2 matching over 11 bases. V shed 1 base and J 9 bases; nucleotides not matched to a gene: 2. The CDR3 runs to 13 residues. Looked up from germline, CDR1 is SGHNT and CDR2 is YENEEA. The CDR3 region is CASSLGTSGRQYF. DNA of the CDR3: TGTGCCAGCAGCTTAGGAACTAGCGGGAGGCAGTACTTC.

V is TRBV19 and J is TRBJ2-3; 8 bases align to TRBD2. Germline CDR1 reads LNHDA; CDR2 reads SQIVND (reference sequence). The CDR3 is 14 amino acids. The junction had 7 bases not matched to a gene; V was cut back by 7 bases and J by 4 bases. In DNA, the CDR3 is TGTGCCAGTATCCCCAGCGGGAGATCAGATACGCAGTATTTT. Amino acid sequence: CASIPSGRSDTQYF.

The chain combines TRBV6-6 with TRBJ2-7; D unresolved. Trimming took 5 bases from V and 9 from J, leaving 14 bases between them. The CDR3 contains 12 residues. The V gene's germline CDR1 is MNHNY and CDR2 SVGAGI (reference sequence). CDR3 nucleotides: TGTGCCAGCAGTCCCAGCTCTACGAGGCAGTACTTC. Translation gives CASSPSSTRQYF.

The chain carries TRBV7-2 and TRBJ2-7, with D perhaps assigned TRBD1 or TRBD2 (6 bases each). CDR1 and CDR2 from the germline V gene are SGHTA and FQGNSA. V was pared by 5 bases and J by 6 bases, with 17 bases between. This CDR3 comprises 14 residues. CDR3 nucleotide sequence: TGTGCCAGCAGCCTACGGAGGGGGAGCGGCGAGCAGTACTTC. Its protein product is CASSLRRGSGEQYF.

The rearrangement joins TRBV30 to TRBJ2-7, with 7 bases lining up with TRBD1. V gave up 5 bases and J gave up 7 bases; unmatched junction bases: 5. This CDR3 region has 11 residues. Germline V gene data show CDR1 as GTSNPN and CDR2 as SVGIG (reference sequence). This chain's CDR3 is CAWSDRVEQYF. CDR3 bases: TGTGCCTGGTCCGACAGGGTTGAGCAGTACTTC.